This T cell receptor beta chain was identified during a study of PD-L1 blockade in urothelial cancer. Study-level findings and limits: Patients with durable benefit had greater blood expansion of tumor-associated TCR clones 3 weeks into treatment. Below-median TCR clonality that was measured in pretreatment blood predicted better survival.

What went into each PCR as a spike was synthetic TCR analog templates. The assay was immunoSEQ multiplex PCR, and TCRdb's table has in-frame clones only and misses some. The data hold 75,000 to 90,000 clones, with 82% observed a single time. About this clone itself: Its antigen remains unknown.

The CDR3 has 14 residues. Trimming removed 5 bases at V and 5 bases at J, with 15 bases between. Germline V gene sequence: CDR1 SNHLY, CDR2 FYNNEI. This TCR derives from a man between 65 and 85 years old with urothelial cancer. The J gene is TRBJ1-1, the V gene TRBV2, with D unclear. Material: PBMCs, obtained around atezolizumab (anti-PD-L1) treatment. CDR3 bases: TGTGCCAGCAGTTATCACCCGGGTGGGACTGAAGCTTTCTTT. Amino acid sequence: CASSYHPGGTEAFF. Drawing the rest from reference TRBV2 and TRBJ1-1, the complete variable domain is EPEVTQTPSHQVTQMGQEVILRCVPISNHLYFYWYRQILGQKVEFLVSFYNNEISEKSEIFDDQFSVERPDGSNFTLKIRSTKLEDSAMYFCASSYHPGGTEAFFGQGTRLTVV.